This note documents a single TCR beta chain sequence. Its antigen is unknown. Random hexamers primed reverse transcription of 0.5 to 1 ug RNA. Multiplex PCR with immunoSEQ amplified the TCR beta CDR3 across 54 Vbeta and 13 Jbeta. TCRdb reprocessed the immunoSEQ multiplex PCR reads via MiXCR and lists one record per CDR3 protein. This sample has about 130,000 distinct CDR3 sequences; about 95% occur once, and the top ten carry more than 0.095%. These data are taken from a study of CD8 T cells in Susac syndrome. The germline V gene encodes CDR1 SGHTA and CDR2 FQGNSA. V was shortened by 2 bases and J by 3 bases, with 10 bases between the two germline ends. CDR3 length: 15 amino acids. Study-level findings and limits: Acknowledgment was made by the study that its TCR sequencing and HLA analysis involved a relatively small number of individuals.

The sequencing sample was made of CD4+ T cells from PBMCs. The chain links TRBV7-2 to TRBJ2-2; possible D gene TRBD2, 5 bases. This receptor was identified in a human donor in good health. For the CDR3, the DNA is TGTGCCAGCAGCTTACGTGGGAGCTACACCGGGGAGCTGTTTTTT. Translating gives CASSLRGSYTGELFF.